This passage covers 27 T cell receptor beta chains from one sample sequenced in a study of human T cells and chemical hapten exposure. The time point: pre-sensitization, week 0. Specified treatment: therapeutic diphenylcyclopropenone sensitization with weekly scalp DPC. One entry per CDR3 protein results from TCRdb running MiXCR on the RACE reads. The sample lists roughly 38,000 distinct CDR3 sequences; under 15% were seen once. Sequencing used whole blood, obtained in connection with sensitization to the hapten diphenylcyclopropenone (DPC). The receptors stem from a woman in her 30s with alopecia areata. Some clones in this sample may be carry-over from other donors' samples.

Many counts were recorded for this clonotype. The chain couples TRBV7-6 to TRBJ2-3; D possibly corresponds to TRBD2 (5 bases). Per the germline V gene, CDR1 is SGHVS and CDR2 is FNYEAQ. The V and J ends lost 1 base and 2 bases respectively, with 7 bases between them. The CDR3 loop spans 14 amino acids. The CDR3 nucleotides read TGTGCCAGCAGCTTAGGGGAGCACACAGATACGCAGTATTTT. Translation: CASSLGEHTDTQYF.

Ten or more counts support this clonotype. This sequence joins TRBV6-5 and TRBJ2-3; maybe TRBD2 (6 bases). The V and J ends lost 6 bases and 1 base respectively, with 8 bases between them. Per the germline V gene, CDR1 is MNHEY and CDR2 is SVGAGI. The CDR3 is 13 residues long. This chain's CDR3 is CASRSSGTDTQYF. DNA of the CDR3: TGTGCCAGCAGGTCTAGCGGCACAGATACGCAGTATTTT.

The chain couples TRBV29-1 to TRBJ2-1, with D possibly being TRBD2 (6 bases). This CDR3 is 15 amino acids long. Germline loops: CDR1 SQVTM, CDR2 ANQGSEA. Trimming removed 7 bases from V and 7 bases from J, with 23 bases in between. The DNA for the CDR3 is TGCAGCGCCAAGACAACCGAGGGAGGAGGTAATGAGCAGTTCTTC. This gives the protein CSAKTTEGGGNEQFF.

This clonotype showed up just once. This chain uses TRBV11-2 with TRBJ2-1; D possibly matches TRBD1 or TRBD2 (6 bases each). With 4 bases removed from V and 9 bases from J, the gap between germline ends came to 10 bases. The germline V gene has CDR1 SGHAT and CDR2 FQNNGV. This CDR3 has 12 amino acids. CDR3 bases: TGTGCCAGCAGCTCCGGGGGCAGTGAGCAGTTCTTC. It specifies CASSSGGSEQFF.

This clonotype was picked up many times. J is TRBJ2-3 and V is TRBV12-3 or TRBV12-4; D call uncertain. There are 14 residues in the CDR3. Trimming took 2 bases from V and 2 from J, leaving 8 bases between them. CDR3 nucleotide sequence: TGTGCCAGCAGTTTAACGGCCCCCACAGATACGCAGTATTTT. Translation gives CASSLTAPTDTQYF.

The rearrangement links TRBV28 to TRBJ2-7; D is undetermined. Deletions cut 5 bases from V and 3 bases from J, with 5 bases between. Germline V gives CDR1 MDHEN, CDR2 SYDVKM. The CDR3 contains 11 residues. CDR3 sequence (DNA): TGTGCCAGCAGTGCAAACTACGAGCAGTACTTC. Encoded protein: CASSANYEQYF.

This clonotype showed up many times. The J gene is TRBJ2-3, the V gene TRBV24-1, with 8 positions matching TRBD1. The CDR3 consists of 17 residues. Germline V gives CDR1 KGHDR, CDR2 SFDVKD. V dropped 2 bases and J dropped 5; count of bases not matched to a gene: 11. The CDR3 DNA reads TGTGCCACCAGTGATTCTACCCCGGGACAGGCGGTAGATACGCAGTATTTT. The encoded protein is CATSDSTPGQAVDTQYF.

This clonotype was counted only a few times. The chain uses TRBV20-1 and TRBJ2-7; the match to TRBD2 covers 8 bases. J gave up 0 bases and V 6 bases, and 7 bases lay outside the gene matches. Germline values: CDR1 DFQATT, CDR2 SNEGSKA (reference sequence). There are 14 residues in the CDR3. The CDR3 sequence is CSARTSGSSYEQYF. The DNA of the CDR3 is TGCAGTGCCCGAACTAGCGGATCCTCCTACGAGCAGTACTTC.

This clonotype was counted many times. The chain uses TRBV20-1 and TRBJ2-2; D not certain. V dropped 3 bases and J dropped 1 base, with 6 bases sitting between them. The CDR3 length is 13 residues. From germline, CDR1 is DFQATT and CDR2 SNEGSKA (reference sequence). The CDR3 loop reads CSASRENTGELFF. For the CDR3, the DNA is TGCAGTGCTAGTAGGGAGAACACCGGGGAGCTGTTTTTT.

In this sample, this clonotype turned up many times. This sequence joins TRBV30 and TRBJ2-7; 11 bases line up with TRBD2. The CDR3 sequence is 16 residues long. Germline trimming cut 3 bases from V and 3 bases from J; bases unmatched to any gene: 10. Germline V CDR1 and CDR2: GTSNPN, SVGIG (reference sequence). The DNA for the CDR3 is TGTGCCTGGAGCGAGGGGACTAGCGGTATTCTCTACGAGCAGTACTTC. It specifies CAWSEGTSGILYEQYF.

This clonotype was detected only a few times. This chain uses TRBV29-1 with TRBJ2-7; D gene ambiguous. Deletions cut 2 bases from V and 0 bases from J, with 2 bases between. Germline V gene data show CDR1 as SQVTM and CDR2 as ANQGSEA. The CDR3 is 11 amino acids. The CDR3 region is CSVESSYEQYF. The CDR3, as DNA: TGCAGCGTTGAATCCTCCTACGAGCAGTACTTC.

This clonotype was counted ten times or more. The chain recombines TRBV6-5 with TRBJ2-2; maybe TRBD1 (7 bases). The CDR3 totals 15 residues. From germline, CDR1 is MNHEY and CDR2 SVGAGI. V lost 4 bases, J lost 5 bases, and 14 bases lay in between. The DNA for the CDR3 is TGTGCCAGCAGTTTGGACAGGCGGGATACCGGGGAGCTGTTTTTT. Translating gives CASSLDRRDTGELFF.

The rearrangement joins TRBV20-1 to TRBJ2-2; 7 nucleotides line up with TRBD1. Germline V gene lookup returns CDR1 DFQATT and CDR2 SNEGSKA (reference sequence). The CDR3 totals 16 residues. Trimming removed 0 bases from V and 5 bases from J; junction bases left unmatched: 9. The CDR3 DNA reads TGCAGTGCTAGAGATTTCAGACAGGGCGGGACCGGGGAGCTGTTTTTT. Translation gives CSARDFRQGGTGELFF.

This clonotype was recorded many times. The chain employs TRBV6-2 or TRBV6-3 and TRBJ2-1; the D is unclear. Germline V CDR1 and CDR2: MNHEY, SVGEGT. This CDR3 is 14 amino acids long. Trimming left V 2 bases short and J 7 bases short, with 12 bases between. As DNA, the CDR3 is TGTGCCAGCAGTTACACACGGGTCTGGAATGAGCAGTTCTTC. It specifies CASSYTRVWNEQFF.

This clonotype has a handful of counts. The rearrangement links TRBV11-2 to TRBJ2-3; no firm D call. V lost 7 bases and J 2 bases, leaving 13 bases between the germline ends. The CDR3 contains 14 residues. The germline gives CDR1 SGHAT, CDR2 FQNNGV. CDR3 DNA: TGTGCCAGCACCACTGGACCTCACACAGATACGCAGTATTTT. This sequence encodes CASTTGPHTDTQYF.

This clonotype has just a few counts. The chain is built from TRBV18 and TRBJ2-3; TRBD2 matches 10 bases. The V segment lost 6 bases and the J segment 4 bases; nucleotides outside the gene matches: 7. Germline V lookup: CDR1 KGHSH, CDR2 LQKENI. There are 15 residues in the CDR3. In nucleotides, the CDR3 is TGTGCCAGCTCGATAGCGGGAGGTAAACCAGATACGCAGTATTTT. This translates into CASSIAGGKPDTQYF.

This clonotype was seen more than once but under ten times. One end of the junction varies from germline; a read error may be responsible. The V call is TRBV2, the J call TRBJ2-4; 10 positions match TRBD2. The CDR3 sequence is 15 residues long. Looked up from germline, CDR1 is SNHLY and CDR2 is FYNNEI. The CDR3: CASREGLAELNIQYF. The CDR3 DNA is TGTGCCAGCAGGGAAGGACTAGCGGAGCTAAACATTCAGTACTTC.

This clonotype has ten or more counts. The chain uses TRBV7-2 and TRBJ2-1; D ambiguous. Trimming left V 5 bases short and J 3 bases short, with 8 bases between. The CDR3 spans 13 residues. Germline CDR1 is SGHTA and CDR2 is FQGNSA. As DNA, the CDR3 is TGTGCCAGCAGCGCGCAACGCTACAATGAGCAGTTCTTC. Translated, it gives CASSAQRYNEQFF.

This chain joins TRBV29-1 and TRBJ1-4, with D tentatively TRBD1 (5 bases). Germline V gene data show CDR1 as SQVTM and CDR2 as ANQGSEA. CDR3 length: 11 residues. Trimming removed 6 bases at V and 7 bases at J, with 9 bases between. The CDR3 bases are TGCAGCGTGGGGCTGTCTGAAAAACTGTTTTTT. It encodes CSVGLSEKLFF.

J is TRBJ2-7 and V is TRBV18, with 8 bases matching TRBD1. The trim removed 3 bases at V and 6 bases at J, leaving 1 base unmatched. Germline CDR1 is KGHSH and CDR2 is LQKENI. This CDR3 spans 12 amino acids. The CDR3, as DNA: TGTGCCAGCTCACCGACAGGGGTCGAGCAGTACTTC. Its translation is CASSPTGVEQYF.

This clonotype was observed many times. The V call is TRBV29-1, the J call TRBJ2-7; maybe TRBD2 (5 bases). Trimming shortened V by 4 bases and J by 4 bases, and 8 bases separated the two germline ends. Germline lookup yields CDR1 SQVTM and CDR2 ANQGSEA. There are 11 residues in the CDR3. Written as DNA, the CDR3 is TGCAGCGTTGGCGAGGGATACGAGCAGTACTTC. Amino acids: CSVGEGYEQYF.

The V and J genes are TRBV5-5 and TRBJ1-6; the D is unclear. The germline gives CDR1 SGHKS, CDR2 YYEKEE (reference sequence). The CDR3 runs 16 residues. V dropped 4 bases and J dropped 8 bases, with 19 bases sitting between them. CDR3 amino acids: CASSLQARIGHSPLHF. DNA for the CDR3: TGTGCCAGCAGCCTACAAGCACGGATAGGGCATTCACCCCTCCACTTT.

A remark on this clonotype: A much larger clone is a single base away; this may be a read error. The chain joins TRBV2 to TRBJ2-6, with D possibly matching TRBD2 (6 bases). This CDR3 is built from 17 residues. CDR1 is SNHLY and CDR2 is FYNNEI in the germline V gene. CDR3 bases: TGTGCCAGCAGTGACAGCGGGTTGCGCTCTGGGGCCGACGTCCTGACTTTC. Translation gives CASSDSGLRSGADVLTF.

This clonotype was recorded many times. V usage is TRBV4-3 and J usage is TRBJ2-5; the D is unclear. This CDR3 spans 14 amino acids. Germline loops: CDR1 LGHNA, CDR2 YSLEER. The ends were cut back, 4 bases at V and 2 bases at J, with 11 bases in the middle. The CDR3 nucleotides read TGCGCCAGCAGCCTATACAGATCGCAAGAGACCCAGTACTTC. Protein sequence: CASSLYRSQETQYF.

V usage is TRBV5-1 and J usage is TRBJ2-7, with 11 bases lining up with TRBD2. This CDR3 contains 15 residues. Trimming cost V 3 bases and J 0 bases; bases outside gene matches: 2. Germline V gene lookup returns CDR1 SGHRS and CDR2 YFSETQ. The CDR3 here is CASSSSGRSSYEQYF. The CDR3 DNA reads as TGCGCCAGCAGCTCTAGCGGGAGGAGCTCCTACGAGCAGTACTTC.

The sample holds many counts of this clonotype. The chain employs TRBV5-1 and TRBJ2-7; 12 bases fit TRBD1. V trimming: 3 bases; J trimming: 1 base; junction bases outside the gene matches: 8. The germline gives CDR1 SGHRS, CDR2 YFSETQ. The CDR3 spans 17 residues. As DNA, the CDR3 is TGCGCCAGCAGCTCGACCGGGACAGGGGGCAGTTCCTACGAGCAGTACTTC. Amino acids: CASSSTGTGGSSYEQYF.

The rearrangement joins TRBV10-3 to TRBJ2-7; perhaps TRBD2 as D (5 bases). This CDR3 comprises 14 residues. CDR1 and CDR2 from the germline V gene are ENHRY and SYGVKD. Trimming stripped 4 bases from V and 1 base from J, with 11 bases between. The CDR3 DNA sequence: TGTGCCATCAGTGTTGCGGGCCATTCCTACGAGCAGTACTTC. It codes for CAISVAGHSYEQYF.